These 15 T cell receptor beta chains were all obtained from the same sample, sequenced in a study of radiation and T cells in renal cell carcinoma. The time point was: baseline pretreatment blood. Indicated treatment: 15 Gy SBRT to primary tumor, nephrectomy 4 weeks later. Some clones are missing from TCRdb's copy, which holds only in-frame ones; the method was immunoSEQ multiplex PCR. The data contain tens of thousands of clones, 82% of them singletons. The input for sequencing was blood, taken from a patient whose treatment included radiotherapy and nephrectomy. The source of these receptors is a man between 60 and 75 years old with renal cell carcinoma.

The chain links TRBV28 to TRBJ2-3; D may be TRBD1 or TRBD2 (5 bases each). This CDR3 comprises 13 residues. CDR1 and CDR2 (germline): MDHEN, SYDVKM. Trimming took off 6 bases at V and 4 bases at J, with 11 bases between the two ends. This CDR3 is CASRKMGADTQYF. The DNA for the CDR3 is TGTGCCAGCAGAAAGATGGGGGCAGATACGCAGTATTTT.

The chain links TRBV28 to TRBJ2-7, with D unresolved. The germline gives CDR1 MDHEN, CDR2 SYDVKM. There are 13 residues in the CDR3. V lost 4 bases, J lost 12 bases, and 19 bases lay in between. In DNA, the CDR3 is TGTGCCAGCAGTTCCAACCGTCACCCTCCAGGGTACTTC. Translation gives CASSSNRHPPGYF. Variable domain in full (rest from reference TRBV28 and TRBJ2-7): DVKVTQSSRYLVKRTGEKVFLECVQDMDHENMFWYRQDPGLGLRLIYFSYDVKMKEKGDIPEGYSVSREKKERFSLILESASTNQTSMYLCASSSNRHPPGYFGPGTRLTVT.

The V call is TRBV7-9, the J call TRBJ1-4, with D unclear. The V end was cut by 5 bases, the J end by 5 bases, with 21 bases between. Looked up from germline, CDR1 is SEHNR and CDR2 is FQNEAQ (reference sequence). The CDR3 covers 17 residues. The CDR3 loop reads CASSPGLDRPGNEKLFF. In nucleotides, the CDR3 is TGTGCCAGCAGCCCCGGTCTGGATCGGCCTGGGAATGAAAAACTGTTTTTT.

V gene TRBV10-3 combines with J gene TRBJ2-3; D uncertain. Trimming took off 3 bases at V and 2 bases at J, with 9 bases between the two ends. Germline V gives CDR1 ENHRY, CDR2 SYGVKD. This CDR3 has 14 residues. The CDR3 loop reads CAISEGQDTDTQYF. The CDR3 coding sequence is TGTGCCATCAGTGAAGGGCAGGACACAGATACGCAGTATTTT.

The chain couples TRBV19 to TRBJ1-2; a weak D match, TRBD1 (5 bases). Looked up from germline, CDR1 is LNHDA and CDR2 is SQIVND (reference sequence). The CDR3 is 15 residues long. Trimming took 10 bases from V and 3 from J, leaving 21 bases between them. The CDR3 DNA is TGTGCCACCAAAGCCGCAGGGCCCTTGTACTATGGCTACACCTTC. Encoded protein: CATKAAGPLYYGYTF.

This rearrangement joins TRBV7-2 to TRBJ2-1; D gene unclear. V was pared by 6 bases and J by 7 bases, with 13 bases between. Germline V CDR1 and CDR2: SGHTA, FQGNSA. The CDR3 is 13 amino acids. The CDR3 region has the DNA TGTGCCAGCAGGCTAGGCCCTACTAATGAGCAGTTCTTC. Translated: CASRLGPTNEQFF.

The chain uses TRBV6-5 and TRBJ2-7; 10 bases fit TRBD2. J was trimmed by 6 bases and V by 5 bases; bases with no gene match: 10. The CDR3 spans 15 residues. The germline V gene encodes CDR1 MNHEY and CDR2 SVGAGI. The CDR3 region has the DNA TGTGCCAGCAGTGCTGCCACTAGCGGGACTGCCGAGCAGTACTTC. It yields the protein CASSAATSGTAEQYF.

This clone has only a few counts. This chain joins TRBV10-1 and TRBJ2-7; 9 bases align to TRBD2. This CDR3 spans 13 amino acids. V lost 4 bases and J lost 6; bases outside the gene matches: 4. Germline CDR1 and CDR2: WNHNN and SYGVQD (reference sequence). The CDR3 DNA reads TGCGCCAGCAGTGTGGGACTAGCCGGCGAGCAGTACTTC. This translates into CASSVGLAGEQYF.

The rearrangement uses TRBV5-1 and TRBJ2-3, with 7 bases fitting TRBD1. Germline V CDR1 and CDR2: SGHRS, YFSETQ. Trimming at V came to 2 bases and at J to 2 bases, leaving 8 bases not matched to a gene. The CDR3 runs 16 residues. The DNA of the CDR3 is TGCGCCAGCAGCTTCACCCCAGGGGGTGACACAGATACGCAGTATTTT. Protein sequence: CASSFTPGGDTDTQYF.

The chain couples TRBV18 to TRBJ2-4, with D possibly called TRBD1 or TRBD2 (5 bases each). In germline, CDR1 is KGHSH, CDR2 LQKENI. V shed 2 bases and J shed 1 base, with 12 bases lying between them. The CDR3 spans 16 residues. CDR3 loop: CASSPSGTGAKNIQYF. The CDR3 DNA reads as TGTGCCAGCTCACCATCCGGGACCGGGGCCAAAAACATTCAGTACTTC.

This clone was observed a handful of times. The chain is built from TRBV6-5 and TRBJ1-1; D is ambiguous. Per germline, CDR1 MNHEY and CDR2 SVGAGI. V lost 4 bases and J 1 base, leaving 7 bases between the germline ends. The CDR3 is 13 amino acids. The CDR3 DNA follows: TGTGCCAGCAGTTCCCCTAAGAACACTGAAGCTTTCTTT. Translated, it gives CASSSPKNTEAFF.

The chain recombines TRBV27 with TRBJ2-7; possibly TRBD1 for D (6 bases). This CDR3 region has 19 residues. The V and J ends lost 1 base and 3 bases respectively, with 25 bases between them. Per germline, CDR1 MNHEY and CDR2 SMNVEV (reference sequence). CDR3 in amino acids: CASSLFWGRSDRMVYEQYF. CDR3 bases: TGTGCCAGCAGTTTATTTTGGGGGCGATCGGACAGAATGGTCTACGAGCAGTACTTC.

The chain links TRBV5-1 to TRBJ2-2, with 9 bases matching TRBD2. CDR3 size: 17 residues. CDR1 is SGHRS and CDR2 is YFSETQ in the germline V gene. V was clipped by 0 bases and J by 7 bases; unmatched bases: 10. CDR3 loop: CASSLGLLAGVVGELFF. CDR3 sequence (DNA): TGCGCCAGCAGCTTGGGGCTTTTAGCGGGAGTTGTCGGGGAGCTGTTTTTT.

The gene calls are TRBV30 and TRBJ1-1; TRBD1 agrees at 11 bases. The CDR3 runs 16 residues. The V gene end was trimmed by 2 bases and the J gene end by 0 bases; junction bases not matched to a gene: 5. Germline CDR1 is GTSNPN and CDR2 is SVGIG (reference sequence). As DNA, the CDR3 is TGTGCCTGGAGTACGGACAGGGGGCACATGAACACTGAAGCTTTCTTT. Translation: CAWSTDRGHMNTEAFF.

The V gene is TRBV28, the J gene TRBJ2-7; D may be TRBD2 (5 bases). V dropped 7 bases and J dropped 0 bases, with 10 bases sitting between them. Germline V gene data show CDR1 as MDHEN and CDR2 as SYDVKM. The CDR3 totals 13 residues. The CDR3 protein is CASTTGISYEQYF. In nucleotides, the CDR3 is TGTGCCAGCACGACCGGGATCTCCTACGAGCAGTACTTC.